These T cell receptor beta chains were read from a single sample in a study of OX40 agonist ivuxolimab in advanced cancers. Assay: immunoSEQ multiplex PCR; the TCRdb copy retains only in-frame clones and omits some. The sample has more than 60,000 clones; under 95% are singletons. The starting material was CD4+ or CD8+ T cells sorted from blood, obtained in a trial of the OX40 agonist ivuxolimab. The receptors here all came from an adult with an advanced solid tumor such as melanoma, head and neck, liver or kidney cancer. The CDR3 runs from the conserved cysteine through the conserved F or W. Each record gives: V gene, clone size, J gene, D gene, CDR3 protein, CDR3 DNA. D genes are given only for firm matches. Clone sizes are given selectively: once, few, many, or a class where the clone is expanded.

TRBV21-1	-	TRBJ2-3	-	CASSKGCRGGAIDTQYF	TGTGCCAGCAGCAAAGGATGTCGCGGGGGCGCGATAGATACGCAGTATTTT
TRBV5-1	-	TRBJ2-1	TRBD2	CASSLVVAGANEQFF	TGCGCCAGCAGCTTGGTAGTAGCGGGAGCCAATGAGCAGTTCTTC
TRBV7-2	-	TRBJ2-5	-	CASSLDSRGRQETQYF	TGTGCCAGCAGCTTAGATTCCCGGGGGCGCCAAGAGACCCAGTACTTC
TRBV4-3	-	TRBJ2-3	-	CASSQDITASSTDTQYF	TGCGCCAGCAGCCAAGATATCACAGCTTCTAGCACAGATACGCAGTATTTT
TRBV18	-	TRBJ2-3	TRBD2	CASSSRLAGVDTQYF	TGTGCCAGCTCATCCAGACTAGCGGGAGTGGATACGCAGTATTTT
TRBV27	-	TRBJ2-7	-	CASSLFGDPREYEQYF	TGTGCCAGCAGTTTATTTGGGGACCCTCGTGAATACGAGCAGTACTTC
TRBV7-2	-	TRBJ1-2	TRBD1	CASSFQGEGGYTF	TGTGCCAGCAGCTTTCAGGGGGAAGGTGGCTACACCTTC
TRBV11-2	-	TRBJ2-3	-	CAGSVPSTDTQYF	TGTGCGGGAAGCGTACCGAGCACAGATACGCAGTATTTT
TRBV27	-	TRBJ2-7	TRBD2	CASSLLGGRTNEQYF	TGTGCCAGCAGTTTACTCGGCGGGAGAACCAACGAGCAGTACTTC
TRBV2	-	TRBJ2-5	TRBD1	CASSYAGTGRETQYF	TGTGCCAGCAGTTATGCCGGGACAGGCCGGGAGACCCAGTACTTC
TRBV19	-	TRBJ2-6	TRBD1	CASSLGQGGANVLTF	TGTGCCAGTAGTCTTGGACAGGGTGGGGCCAACGTCCTGACTTTC
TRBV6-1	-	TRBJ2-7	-	CASSPTTDSYEQYF	TGTGCCTCCTCCCCCACGACAGACTCCTACGAGCAGTACTTC
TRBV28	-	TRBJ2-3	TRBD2	CASSLPAGGSTDTQYF	TGTGCCAGCAGTTTACCAGCGGGAGGCAGCACAGATACGCAGTATTTT
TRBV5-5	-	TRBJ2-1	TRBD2	CASTKRESYNEQFF	TGTGCCAGCACTAAGCGGGAGAGCTACAATGAGCAGTTCTTC
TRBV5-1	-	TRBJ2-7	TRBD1	CASSLVGQGSHEQYF	TGCGCCAGCAGCTTGGTCGGACAGGGGTCCCACGAGCAGTACTTC
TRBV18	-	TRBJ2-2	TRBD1	CASSSGQGSDTGELFF	TGTGCCAGCTCATCGGGACAGGGTAGTGACACCGGGGAGCTGTTTTTT
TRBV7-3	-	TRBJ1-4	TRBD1	CASSLEGRGRGEKLFF	TGTGCCAGCAGCTTAGAGGGCAGGGGGCGAGGTGAAAAACTGTTTTTT
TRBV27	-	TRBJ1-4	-	CASSGLETREKLFF	TGTGCCAGCAGTGGACTCGAGACCCGGGAAAAACTGTTTTTT
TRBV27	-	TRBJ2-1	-	CASSLVGAGNEQFF	TGTGCCAGCAGTTTAGTGGGGGCAGGTAATGAGCAGTTCTTC
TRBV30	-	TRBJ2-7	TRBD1	CAWRYQGASGEQYF	TGTGCCTGGAGATATCAGGGGGCTTCGGGGGAGCAGTACTTC
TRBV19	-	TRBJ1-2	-	CASSIKGGGGYTF	TGTGCCAGTAGTATTAAGGGGGGCGGCGGCTACACCTTC
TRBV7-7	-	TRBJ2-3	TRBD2	CASSLGLAGSTDTQYF	TGTGCCAGCAGCTTAGGGCTAGCGGGAAGCACAGATACGCAGTATTTT
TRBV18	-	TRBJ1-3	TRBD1	CASSLQGADGNTIYF	TGTGCCAGCTCACTACAGGGGGCGGATGGAAACACCATATATTTT
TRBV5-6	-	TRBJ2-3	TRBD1	CASSPTGGGTDTQYF	TGTGCCAGCAGCCCGACAGGGGGCGGCACAGATACGCAGTATTTT
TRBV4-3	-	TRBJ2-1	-	CASSQEAYNEQFF	TGCGCCAGCAGCCAAGAAGCCTACAATGAGCAGTTCTTC
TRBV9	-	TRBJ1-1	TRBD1	CASSPGDRITNTEAFF	TGTGCCAGCAGCCCCGGGGACAGAATAACTAACACTGAAGCTTTCTTT
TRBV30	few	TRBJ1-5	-	CAWSSGGGWPQHF	TGTGCCTGGTCGTCGGGGGGGGGATGGCCCCAGCATTTT
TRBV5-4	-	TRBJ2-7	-	CASSLGGGLPSYEQYF	TGTGCCAGCAGCTTAGGCGGGGGCCTACCCTCCTACGAGCAGTACTTC